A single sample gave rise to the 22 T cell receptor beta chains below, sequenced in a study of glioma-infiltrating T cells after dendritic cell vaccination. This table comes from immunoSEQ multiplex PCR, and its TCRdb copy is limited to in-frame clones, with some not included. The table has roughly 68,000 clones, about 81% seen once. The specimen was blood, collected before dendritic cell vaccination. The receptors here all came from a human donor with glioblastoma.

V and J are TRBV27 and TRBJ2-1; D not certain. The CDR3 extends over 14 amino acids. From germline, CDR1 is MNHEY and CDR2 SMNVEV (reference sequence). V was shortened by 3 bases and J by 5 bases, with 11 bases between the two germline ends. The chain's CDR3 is CASSFAKTHNEQFF. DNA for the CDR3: TGTGCCAGCAGTTTCGCGAAGACTCACAATGAGCAGTTCTTC.

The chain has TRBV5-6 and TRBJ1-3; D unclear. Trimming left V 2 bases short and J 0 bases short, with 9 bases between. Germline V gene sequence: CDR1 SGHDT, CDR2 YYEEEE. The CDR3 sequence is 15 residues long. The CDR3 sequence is CASSFFSHSGNTIYF. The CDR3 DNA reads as TGTGCCAGCAGCTTTTTCAGTCACTCTGGAAACACCATATATTTT.

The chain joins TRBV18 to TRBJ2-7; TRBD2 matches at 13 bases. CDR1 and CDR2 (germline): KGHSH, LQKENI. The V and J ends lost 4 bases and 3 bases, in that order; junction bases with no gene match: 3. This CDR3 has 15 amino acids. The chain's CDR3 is CASSLGLAGDYEQYF. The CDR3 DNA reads TGTGCCAGCTCACTTGGACTAGCGGGGGACTACGAGCAGTACTTC.

The CDR3, as DNA: TGTGCCGTGACCGGGACAGTTAGCACAGATACGCAGTATTTT. It is translated as CAVTGTVSTDTQYF. The chain recombines TRBV2 with TRBJ2-3; 7 nucleotides align to TRBD1. Trimming cost V 11 bases and J 0 bases; bases outside gene matches: 8. The CDR3 is made up of 14 amino acids. Germline CDR1 reads SNHLY; CDR2 reads FYNNEI.

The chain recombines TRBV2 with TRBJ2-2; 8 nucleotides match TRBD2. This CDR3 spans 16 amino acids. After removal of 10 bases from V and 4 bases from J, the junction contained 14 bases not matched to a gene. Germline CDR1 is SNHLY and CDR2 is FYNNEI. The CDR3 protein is CAIQFGGGPPTGELFF. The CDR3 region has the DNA TGTGCCATCCAATTCGGGGGGGGGCCGCCCACCGGGGAGCTGTTTTTT.

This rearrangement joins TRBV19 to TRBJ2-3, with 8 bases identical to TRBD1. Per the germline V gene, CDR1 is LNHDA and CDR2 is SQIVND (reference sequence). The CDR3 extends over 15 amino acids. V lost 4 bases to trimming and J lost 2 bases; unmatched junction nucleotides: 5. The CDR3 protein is CASSTGQGYTDTQYF. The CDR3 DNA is TGTGCCAGTAGTACCGGACAGGGTTACACAGATACGCAGTATTTT.

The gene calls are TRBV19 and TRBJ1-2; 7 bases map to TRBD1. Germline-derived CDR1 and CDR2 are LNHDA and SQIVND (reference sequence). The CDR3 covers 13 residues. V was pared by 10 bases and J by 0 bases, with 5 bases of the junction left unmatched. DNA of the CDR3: TGTGCCACCGGGACAGTTACTAACTATGGCTACACCTTC. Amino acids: CATGTVTNYGYTF. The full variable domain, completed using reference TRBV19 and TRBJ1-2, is DGGITQSPKYLFRKEGQNVTLSCEQNLNHDAMYWYRQDPGQGLRLIYYSQIVNDFQKGDIAEGYSVSREKKESFPLTVTSAQKNPTAFYLCATGTVTNYGYTFGSGTRLTVV.

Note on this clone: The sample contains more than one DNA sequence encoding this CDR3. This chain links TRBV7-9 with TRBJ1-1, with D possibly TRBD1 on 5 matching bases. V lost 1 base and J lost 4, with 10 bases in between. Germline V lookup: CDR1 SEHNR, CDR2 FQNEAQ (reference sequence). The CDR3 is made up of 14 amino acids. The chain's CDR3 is CASSLGGGGTEAFF. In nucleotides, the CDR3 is TGTGCCAGCAGCTTAGGGGGGGGTGGCACTGAAGCTTTCTTT.

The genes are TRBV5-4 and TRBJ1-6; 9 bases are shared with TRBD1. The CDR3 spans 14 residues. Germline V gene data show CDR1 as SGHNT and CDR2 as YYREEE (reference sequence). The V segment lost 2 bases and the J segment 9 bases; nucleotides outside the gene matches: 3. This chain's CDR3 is CASSFDRGGSPLHF. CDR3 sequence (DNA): TGTGCCAGCAGCTTTGACAGGGGGGGTTCACCCCTCCACTTT.

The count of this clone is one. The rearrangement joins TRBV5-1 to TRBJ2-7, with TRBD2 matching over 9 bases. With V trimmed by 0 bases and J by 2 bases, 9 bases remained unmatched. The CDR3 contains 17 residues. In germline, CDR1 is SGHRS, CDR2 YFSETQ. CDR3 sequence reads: CASSLASGDLWAYEQYF. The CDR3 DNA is TGCGCCAGCAGCTTGGCTAGCGGGGACTTGTGGGCCTACGAGCAGTACTTC.

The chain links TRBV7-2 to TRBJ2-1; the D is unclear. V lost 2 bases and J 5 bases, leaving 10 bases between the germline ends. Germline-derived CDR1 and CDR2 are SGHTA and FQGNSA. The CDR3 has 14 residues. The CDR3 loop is CASSLTDSNNEQFF. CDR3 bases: TGTGCCAGCAGCTTAACAGATTCAAACAATGAGCAGTTCTTC.

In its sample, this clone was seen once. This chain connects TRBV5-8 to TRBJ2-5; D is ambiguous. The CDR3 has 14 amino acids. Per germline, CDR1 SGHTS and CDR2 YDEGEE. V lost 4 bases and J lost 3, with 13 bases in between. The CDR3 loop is CASSGPVLEETQYF. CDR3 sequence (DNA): TGTGCCAGCAGCGGGCCCGTTTTAGAAGAGACCCAGTACTTC.

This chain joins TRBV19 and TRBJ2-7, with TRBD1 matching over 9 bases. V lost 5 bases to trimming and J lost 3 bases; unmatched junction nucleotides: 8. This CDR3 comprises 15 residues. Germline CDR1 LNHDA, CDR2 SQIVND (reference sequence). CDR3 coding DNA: TGTGCCAGTAGTGAAGCGACAGGGGGGGTCTACGAGCAGTACTTC. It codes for CASSEATGGVYEQYF.

CDR3: CASSFAGITEAFF. CDR3 bases: TGTGCCAGCAGTTTTGCAGGGATCACTGAAGCTTTCTTT. The gene calls are TRBV6-5 and TRBJ1-1; TRBD1 might be the D (5 bases). CDR1 is MNHEY, CDR2 SVGAGI, per germline. V was cut by 4 bases and J by 4 bases, with 10 bases left in between. The CDR3 totals 13 residues.

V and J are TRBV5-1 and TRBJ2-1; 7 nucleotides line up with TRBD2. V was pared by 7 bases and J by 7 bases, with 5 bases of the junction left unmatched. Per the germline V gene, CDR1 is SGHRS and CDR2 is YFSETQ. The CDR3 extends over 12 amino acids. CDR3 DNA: TGCGCCAGCTGGCAGGGAGGGAATGAGCAGTTCTTC. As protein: CASWQGGNEQFF.

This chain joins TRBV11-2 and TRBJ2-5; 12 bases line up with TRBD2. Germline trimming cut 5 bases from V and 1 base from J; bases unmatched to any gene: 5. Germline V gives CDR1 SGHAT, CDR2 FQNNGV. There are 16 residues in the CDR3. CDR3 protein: CASSAQTSGGQETQYF. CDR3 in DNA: TGTGCCAGCAGCGCCCAGACTAGCGGGGGCCAAGAGACCCAGTACTTC.

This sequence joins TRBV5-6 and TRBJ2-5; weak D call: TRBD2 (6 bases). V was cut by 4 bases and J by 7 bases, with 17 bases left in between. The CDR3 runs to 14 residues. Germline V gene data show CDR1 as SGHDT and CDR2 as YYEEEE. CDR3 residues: CASSGGVTAPTQYF. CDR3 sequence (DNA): TGTGCCAGCAGCGGAGGGGTGACAGCGCCGACCCAGTACTTC.

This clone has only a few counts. CDR3 nucleotide sequence: TGTGCCAGCAGTGAAGCGGGGACAGGGACTGGAAACACCATATATTTT. It is translated as CASSEAGTGTGNTIYF. The gene calls are TRBV2 and TRBJ1-3; 9 bases align to TRBD1. This CDR3 contains 16 residues. Germline assignment: CDR1 SNHLY and CDR2 FYNNEI. V lost 0 bases, J lost 2 bases, and 2 bases stayed unmatched.

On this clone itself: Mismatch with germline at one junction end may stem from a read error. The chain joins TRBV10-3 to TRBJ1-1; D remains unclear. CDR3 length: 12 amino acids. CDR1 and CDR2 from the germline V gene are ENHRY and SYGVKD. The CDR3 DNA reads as TGTGCCATCAGTGAGTCGAACAGTGAAGCTTTCTTT. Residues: CAISESNSEAFF.

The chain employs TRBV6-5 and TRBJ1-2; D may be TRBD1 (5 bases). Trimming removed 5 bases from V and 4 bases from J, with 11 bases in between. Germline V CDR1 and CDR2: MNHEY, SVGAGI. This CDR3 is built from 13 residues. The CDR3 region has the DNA TGTGCCAGCAGTACGGGCCAGGGCTATGGCTACACCTTC. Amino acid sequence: CASSTGQGYGYTF.

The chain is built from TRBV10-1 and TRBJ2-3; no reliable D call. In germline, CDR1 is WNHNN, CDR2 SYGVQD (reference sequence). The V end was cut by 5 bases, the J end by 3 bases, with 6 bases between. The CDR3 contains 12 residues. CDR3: CASSKETDTQYF. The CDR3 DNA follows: TGCGCCAGCAGTAAGGAGACAGATACGCAGTATTTT.

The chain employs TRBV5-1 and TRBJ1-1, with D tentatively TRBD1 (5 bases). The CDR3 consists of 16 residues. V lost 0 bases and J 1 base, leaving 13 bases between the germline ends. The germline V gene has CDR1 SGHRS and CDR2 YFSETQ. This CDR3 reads CASSLGPGARNTEAFF. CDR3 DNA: TGCGCCAGCAGCTTGGGGCCTGGGGCCCGGAACACTGAAGCTTTCTTT.